The TCR beta chain described here comes from a study of blood T cell repertoires in COVID-19. Measured with immunoSEQ multiplex PCR; TCRdb has only the in-frame clones, and not every one. The table shows about 180,000 clones, with 70% to 90% occurring only once. V dropped 2 bases and J dropped 11; count of bases not matched to a gene: 12. The germline CDR1 and CDR2 sequences are MGHDK and SYGVNS. The CDR3 length is 15 residues. This receptor was identified in a woman in her thirties with acute or convalescent COVID-19. Sequenced input: peripheral blood. The J gene is TRBJ1-1, the V gene TRBV25-1; 9 bases match TRBD1. CDR3 region: CASSEVGRTGAGAFF. CDR3 sequence (DNA): TGTGCCAGCAGTGAAGTGGGAAGGACAGGGGCTGGGGCTTTCTTT.